This T cell receptor (beta chain) was sequenced during a study of blood T cell repertoires in COVID-19. Study-level background: Specimens from acute and convalescent COVID-19 originated in the United States, Italy and Spain.

The CDR3 is 16 amino acids. Trimming pared 1 base from V and 0 bases from J, leaving 10 bases between. Germline V lookup: CDR1 SGHVS, CDR2 FQNEAQ. Study processing details: Estimation of nucleated cell counts relied on the amplification of reference gene primers. Generated by immunoSEQ multiplex PCR, the TCRdb table keeps only in-frame clones and is missing some. That table gives V, J and clone size, and the DNA gave D and trimming. The top ten clones hold 4.1% of a sample with about 270,000 clones, just under 90% of them seen once. Across roughly 25 US areas, participants ranged in age from roughly 18 to 95 years. Cohorts were determined from participant-reported clinical history.

This clonotype was obtained from a woman aged 25-40 years with acute COVID-19. The sample consisted of PBMCs or T cells enriched from blood (not recorded which). The V gene is TRBV7-8, the J gene TRBJ1-5; a possible D gene is TRBD1 (5 bases). The CDR3 region is CASSLGTPYSNQPQHF. CDR3 in DNA: TGTGCCAGCAGCTTAGGGACACCGTATAGCAATCAGCCCCAGCATTTT.